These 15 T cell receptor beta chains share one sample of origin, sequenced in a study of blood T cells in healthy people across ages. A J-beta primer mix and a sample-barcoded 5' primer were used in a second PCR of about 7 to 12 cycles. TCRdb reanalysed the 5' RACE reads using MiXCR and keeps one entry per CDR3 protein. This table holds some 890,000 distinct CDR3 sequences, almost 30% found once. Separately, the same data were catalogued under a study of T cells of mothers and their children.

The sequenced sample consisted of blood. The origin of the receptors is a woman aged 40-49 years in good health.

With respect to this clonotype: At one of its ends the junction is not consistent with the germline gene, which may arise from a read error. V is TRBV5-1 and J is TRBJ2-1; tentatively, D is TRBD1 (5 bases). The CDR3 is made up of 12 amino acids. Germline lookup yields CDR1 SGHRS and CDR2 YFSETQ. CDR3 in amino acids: CASSPVGVEQFF. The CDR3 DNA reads TGCGCTAGCAGTCCCGTAGGGGTAGAACAGTTCTTC. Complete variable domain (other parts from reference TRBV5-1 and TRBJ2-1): KAGVTQTPRYLIKTRGQQVTLSCSPISGHRSVSWYQQTPGQGLQFLFEYFSETQRNKGNFPGRFSGRQFSNSRSEMNVSTLELGDSALYLCASSPVGVEQFFGPGTRLTVL.

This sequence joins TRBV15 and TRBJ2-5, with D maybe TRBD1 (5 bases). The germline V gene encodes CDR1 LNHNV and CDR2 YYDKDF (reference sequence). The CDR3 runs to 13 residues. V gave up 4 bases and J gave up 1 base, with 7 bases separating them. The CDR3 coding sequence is TGTGCCACCAGCATTAGGGGCCAAGAGACCCAGTACTTC. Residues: CATSIRGQETQYF.

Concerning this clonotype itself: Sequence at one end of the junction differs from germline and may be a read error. The CDR3 region has the DNA TGTGCCAGCAGTTCCGGACAGGGAGTTAGACTGGGCTATGGCCACACCTTC. Amino acids: CASSSGQGVRLGYGHTF. The chain combines TRBV27 with TRBJ1-2; 8 nucleotides align to TRBD1. The CDR3 spans 17 residues. Germline lookup yields CDR1 MNHEY and CDR2 SMNVEV (reference sequence).

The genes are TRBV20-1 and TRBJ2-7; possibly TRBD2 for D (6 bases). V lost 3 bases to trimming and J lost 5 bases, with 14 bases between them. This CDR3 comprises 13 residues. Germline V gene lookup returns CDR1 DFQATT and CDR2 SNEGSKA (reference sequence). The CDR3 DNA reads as TGCAGTGCTAGGCAACGGGGGTCACACGAGCAGTACTTC. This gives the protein CSARQRGSHEQYF.

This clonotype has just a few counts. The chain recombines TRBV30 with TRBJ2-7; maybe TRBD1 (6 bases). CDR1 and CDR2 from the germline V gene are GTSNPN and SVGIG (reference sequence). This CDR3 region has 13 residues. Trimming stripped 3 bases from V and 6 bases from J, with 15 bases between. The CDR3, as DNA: TGTGCCTGGAGGGCAGAGAACAGGGCCGAGCAGTACTTC. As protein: CAWRAENRAEQYF.

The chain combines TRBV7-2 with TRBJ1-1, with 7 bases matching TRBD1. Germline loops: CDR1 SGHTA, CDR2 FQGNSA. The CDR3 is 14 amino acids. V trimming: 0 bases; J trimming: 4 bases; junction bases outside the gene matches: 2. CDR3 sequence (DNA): TGTGCCAGCAGCTTAGCGCAGGGGGTCACTGAAGCTTTCTTT. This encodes CASSLAQGVTEAFF.

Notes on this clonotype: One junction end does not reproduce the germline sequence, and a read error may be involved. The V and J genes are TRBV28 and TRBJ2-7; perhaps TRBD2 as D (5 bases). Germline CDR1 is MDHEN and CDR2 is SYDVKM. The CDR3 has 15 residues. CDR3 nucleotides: TGTGCCGGCAGCCTTGGAGGAGGCACAACCTACGAGCAGTACTTC. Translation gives CAGSLGGGTTYEQYF.

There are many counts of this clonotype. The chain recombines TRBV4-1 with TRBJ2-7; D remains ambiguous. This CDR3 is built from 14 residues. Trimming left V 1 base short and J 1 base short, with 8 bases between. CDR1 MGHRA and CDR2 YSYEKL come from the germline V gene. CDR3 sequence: CASSQGPISYEQYF. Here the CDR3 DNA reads TGCGCCAGCAGCCAAGGGCCCATTTCCTACGAGCAGTACTTC.

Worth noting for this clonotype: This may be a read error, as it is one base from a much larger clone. CDR3 sequence: CATSAATGTHQPQHF. As DNA, the CDR3 is TGTGCCACCAGTGCGGCAACAGGGACCCATCAGCCCCAGCATTTT. V and J are TRBV10-3 and TRBJ1-5, with D possibly TRBD1 on 6 matching bases. Germline V gene data show CDR1 as ENHRY and CDR2 as SYGVKD. The CDR3 totals 15 residues.

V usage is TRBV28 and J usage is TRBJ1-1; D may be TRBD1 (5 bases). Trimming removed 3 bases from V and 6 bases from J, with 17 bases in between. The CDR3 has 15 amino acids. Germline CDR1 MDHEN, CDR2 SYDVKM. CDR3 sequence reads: CASSFSRKGLAEAFF. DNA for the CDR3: TGTGCCAGCAGTTTTTCTCGGAAGGGGTTGGCTGAAGCTTTCTTT.

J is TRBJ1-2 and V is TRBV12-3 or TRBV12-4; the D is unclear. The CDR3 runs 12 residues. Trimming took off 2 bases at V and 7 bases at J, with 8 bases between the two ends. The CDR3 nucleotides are TGTGCCAGCAGTTTATCGGTTACTGGCTACACCTTC. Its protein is CASSLSVTGYTF.

The DNA of the CDR3 is TGTGCCAGCAGCTTGGGAGGGGGACGGGCAGATACGCAGTATTTT. It translates to CASSLGGGRADTQYF. The chain couples TRBV5-6 to TRBJ2-3; a possible D gene is TRBD1 (6 bases). Per germline, CDR1 SGHDT and CDR2 YYEEEE. The CDR3 runs to 15 residues. Trimming cost V 0 bases and J 4 bases, with 12 bases left between them.

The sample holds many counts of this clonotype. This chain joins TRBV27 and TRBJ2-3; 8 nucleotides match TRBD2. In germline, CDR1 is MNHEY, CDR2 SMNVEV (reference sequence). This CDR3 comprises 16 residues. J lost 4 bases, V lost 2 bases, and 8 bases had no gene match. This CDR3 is CASSLRLQRGPDTQYF. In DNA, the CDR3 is TGTGCCAGCAGTTTACGTCTCCAGCGGGGGCCAGATACGCAGTATTTT.

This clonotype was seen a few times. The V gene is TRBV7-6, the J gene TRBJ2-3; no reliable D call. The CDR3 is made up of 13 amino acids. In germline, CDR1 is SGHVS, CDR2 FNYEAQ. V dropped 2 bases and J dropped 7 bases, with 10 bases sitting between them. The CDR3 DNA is TGTGCCAGCAGCTTATCCCAGATGAATACGCAGTATTTT. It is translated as CASSLSQMNTQYF.

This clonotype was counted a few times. The CDR3 nucleotides read TGTGCCTGGGCCTCTCGGGGAAACTACGAGCAGTACTTC. This codes for CAWASRGNYEQYF. The J gene is TRBJ2-7, the V gene TRBV30; perhaps TRBD2 as D (5 bases). The V gene's germline CDR1 is GTSNPN and CDR2 SVGIG (reference sequence). The CDR3 contains 13 residues. Trimming pared 5 bases from V and 3 bases from J, leaving 14 bases between.